This entry is about one TCR beta chain. Its target antigen remains unknown. Nothing much larger sits one base from this clone, and base qualities are not available. The time point label on this specimen signifies: 2015-2016 season, pre-vaccination. TCRB sequencing was used to follow sorted CD4 subsets from the blood of adults before and after they were given the seasonal inactivated influenza vaccine (Fluvarix). To be eligible, subjects had to live in the community and must not have received influenza vaccine in the previous 6 months. Subjects were excluded for influenza vaccine contraindications, substance abuse, HIV/AIDS, active malignancy, immunomodulatory medication, or active illness such as respiratory infection. At each time point, somewhere between 40 and 100 mL of blood was taken. Circulating Tfh were defined as non-naive CD4+CXCR5+PD-1+ cells and sorted into ICOS+CD38+ and ICOS-CD38- fractions. Ficoll-Paque PLUS or SepMate separation was used to isolate PBMC. Before DNA extraction, cell subsets were sorted from PBMC on a BD FACS Aria.

Trimming removed 5 bases from V and 2 bases from J, leaving 10 bases between the germline ends. The CDR3, cysteine through phenylalanine, is 14 amino acids long. Only CDR3 DNA is held: 42 bases, read in frame from base 1. Per the germline V gene (reference sequence), MNHEY is the CDR1 and SMNVEV is the CDR2. Libraries were constructed by the immunoSEQ multiplex PCR assay. Adaptive Biotechnologies carried out TCRB amplification, library preparation, sequencing and preliminary bioinformatics at Survey level resolution. TCRB sequencing used multiplex PCR amplification of genomic DNA from sorted cTfh populations. The original pipeline was this. In R, clonality was calculated as 1 minus the normalized Shannon entropy, and the Gini index was computed using the R package ineq. Overlap score was defined as the summed counts of shared sequences divided by the total counts of all sequences in both compared samples. Fisher's exact test, with an assumed theoretical repertoire of 10^7 TCRB sequences, was used to assess the significance of shared clonotypes. In its TCRdb copy, this immuneACCESS table keeps in-frame sequences only and misses some clones. Where compared with another copy, unresolved V genes explain less than half of these, and the others have no known cause. V and J calls and clone size follow that table, whereas D and trimming were derived from the DNA. For this sample there are thousands of clones; about 90% appear just once. Of the sample, roughly 0.45% falls within the top ten clones.

This entry is derived from a study of follicular helper T cells after annual influenza vaccination (dated by TCRdb to the late 2010s). Broadly, across the study: Blood was drawn on days 0, 7 and 28 after each seasonal influenza vaccination. Multi-year samples were available for six subjects, with four spanning two vaccination seasons and two spanning three seasons. One week after vaccination, a second recruited cohort of about eleven subjects (Table S1) displayed a similar ICOS+CD38+ cTfh response. To study recall of cTfh clones, some subjects were followed across successive annual vaccinations spanning the 2013-2014, 2014-2015 and 2015-2016 seasons. Samples from 2013-2014 were cryopreserved, whereas samples from about 2015 were processed immediately after collection. What the work shows at the level of the full study, not this receptor alone: Only about 10-20% of analyzed cells yielded productive TCRB sequences, so sampling of rare clonotypes was not possible. Day 7 ICOS+CD38+ clones were most often found later in ICOS-CD38- cTfh, suggesting that subset may serve as a memory reservoir. ICOS+CD38+ cTfh clonality correlated with the frequency of that population, and its change correlated with the change in circulating plasmablast frequency. A recurrent oligoclonal ICOS+CD38+ cTfh response containing tetramer and AIM influenza-specific clonotypes was recalled by successive annual vaccinations.

Recombination linked TRBV27 to TRBJ1-5; the D gene is possibly TRBD1, with 5 bases matching. The sequence was collected from an adult who received the influenza vaccine. The specimen comprised CXCR5+ CD38- circulating T follicular helper cells from blood, sampled on the day of influenza vaccination. This specimen's cell subset or site label, interpreted: circulating Tfh, non-naive CD4+CXCR5+PD-1+ (ICOS+CD38+ or ICOS-CD38-). The nucleotide sequence reads as follows: TGTGCCAGCAGTGGGGCAGTCCGCAATCAGCCCCAGCATTTT. Translated, this is CASSGAVRNQPQHF.